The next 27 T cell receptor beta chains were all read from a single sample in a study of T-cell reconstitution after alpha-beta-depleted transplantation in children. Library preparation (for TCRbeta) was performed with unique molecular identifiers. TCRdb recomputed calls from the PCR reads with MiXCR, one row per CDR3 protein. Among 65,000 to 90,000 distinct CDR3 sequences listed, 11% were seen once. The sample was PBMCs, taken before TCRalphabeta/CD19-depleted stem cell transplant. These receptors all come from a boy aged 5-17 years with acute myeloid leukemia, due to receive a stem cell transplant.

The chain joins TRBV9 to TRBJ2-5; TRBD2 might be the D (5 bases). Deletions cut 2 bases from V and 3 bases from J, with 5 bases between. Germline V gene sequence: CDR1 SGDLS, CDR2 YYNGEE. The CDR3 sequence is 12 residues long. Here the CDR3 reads CASSVGEETQYF. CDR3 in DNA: TGTGCCAGCAGCGTCGGGGAAGAGACCCAGTACTTC. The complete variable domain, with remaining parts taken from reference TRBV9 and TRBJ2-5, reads DSGVTQTPKHLITATGQRVTLRCSPRSGDLSVYWYQQSLDQGLQFLIQYYNGEERAKGNILERFSAQQFPDLHSELNLSSLELGDSALYFCASSVGEETQYFGPGTRLLVL.

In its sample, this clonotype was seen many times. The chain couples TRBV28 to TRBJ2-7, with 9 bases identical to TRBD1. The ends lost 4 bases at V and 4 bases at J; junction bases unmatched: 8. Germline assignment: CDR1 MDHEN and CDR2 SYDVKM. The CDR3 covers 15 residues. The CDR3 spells CASSSPTGTGYEQYF. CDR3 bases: TGTGCCAGCAGTTCCCCCACGGGGACAGGGTACGAGCAGTACTTC.

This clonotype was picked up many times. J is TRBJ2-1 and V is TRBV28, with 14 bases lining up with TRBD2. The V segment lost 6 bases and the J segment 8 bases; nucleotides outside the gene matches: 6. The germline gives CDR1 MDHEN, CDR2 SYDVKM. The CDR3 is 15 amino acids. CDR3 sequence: CASSPTSGRAYEQFF. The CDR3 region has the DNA TGTGCCAGCAGCCCGACTAGCGGGAGGGCTTATGAGCAGTTCTTC.

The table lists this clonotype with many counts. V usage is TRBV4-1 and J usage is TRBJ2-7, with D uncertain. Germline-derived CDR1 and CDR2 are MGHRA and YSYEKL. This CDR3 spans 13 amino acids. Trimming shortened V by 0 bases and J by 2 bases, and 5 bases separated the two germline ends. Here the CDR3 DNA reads TGCGCCAGCAGCCAAGATGTCCCCTACGAGCAGTACTTC. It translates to CASSQDVPYEQYF.

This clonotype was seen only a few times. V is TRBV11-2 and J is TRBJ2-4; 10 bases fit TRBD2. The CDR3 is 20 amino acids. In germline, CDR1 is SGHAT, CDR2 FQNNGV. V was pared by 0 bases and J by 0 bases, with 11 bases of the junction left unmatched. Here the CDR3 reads CASSLELTSGGALAKNIQYF. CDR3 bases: TGTGCCAGCAGCTTAGAGTTGACCAGCGGGGGGGCCCTAGCCAAAAACATTCAGTACTTC.

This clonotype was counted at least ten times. The CDR3 sequence: CASSSFVARQNGYTF. In DNA form, the CDR3 reads TGTGCCAGCAGCTCTTTTGTGGCCAGACAGAATGGCTACACCTTC. V gene TRBV7-8 combines with J gene TRBJ1-2; tentative D call: TRBD1 (5 bases). CDR3 size: 15 residues. The germline CDR1 and CDR2 sequences are SGHVS and FQNEAQ. V lost 4 bases to trimming and J lost 6 bases, with 18 bases between them.

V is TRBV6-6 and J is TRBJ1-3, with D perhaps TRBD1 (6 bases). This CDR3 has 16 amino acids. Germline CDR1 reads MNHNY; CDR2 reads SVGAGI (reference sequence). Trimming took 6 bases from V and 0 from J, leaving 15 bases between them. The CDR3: CASSLGQLNSGNTIYF. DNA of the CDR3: TGTGCCAGCAGCCTAGGACAGCTCAACTCTGGAAACACCATATATTTT.

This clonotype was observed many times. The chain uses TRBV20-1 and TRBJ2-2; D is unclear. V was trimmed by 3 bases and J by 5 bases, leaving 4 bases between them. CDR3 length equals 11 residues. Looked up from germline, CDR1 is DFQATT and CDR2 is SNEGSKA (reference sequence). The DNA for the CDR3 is TGCAGTGCTAGTGGAACCGGGGAGCTGTTTTTT. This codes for CSASGTGELFF.

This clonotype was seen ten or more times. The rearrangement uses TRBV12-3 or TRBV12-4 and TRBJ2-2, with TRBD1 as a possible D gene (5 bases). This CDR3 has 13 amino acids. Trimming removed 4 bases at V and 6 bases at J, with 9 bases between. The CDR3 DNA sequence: TGTGCCAGCAGTTCCGGACAACCCGGGGAGCTGTTTTTT. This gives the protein CASSSGQPGELFF.

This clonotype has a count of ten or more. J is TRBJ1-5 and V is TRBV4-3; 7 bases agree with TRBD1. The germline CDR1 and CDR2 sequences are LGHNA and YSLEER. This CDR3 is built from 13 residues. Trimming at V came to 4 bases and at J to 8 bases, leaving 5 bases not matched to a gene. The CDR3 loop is CASSPTGKKPQHF. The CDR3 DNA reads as TGCGCCAGCAGCCCGACAGGGAAGAAGCCCCAGCATTTT.

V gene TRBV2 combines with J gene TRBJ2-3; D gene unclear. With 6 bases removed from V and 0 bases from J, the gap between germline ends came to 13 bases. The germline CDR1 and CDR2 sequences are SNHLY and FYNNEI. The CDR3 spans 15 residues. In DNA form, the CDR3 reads TGTGCCAGCAGCGAGAATGGGTTTAGCACAGATACGCAGTATTTT. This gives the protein CASSENGFSTDTQYF.

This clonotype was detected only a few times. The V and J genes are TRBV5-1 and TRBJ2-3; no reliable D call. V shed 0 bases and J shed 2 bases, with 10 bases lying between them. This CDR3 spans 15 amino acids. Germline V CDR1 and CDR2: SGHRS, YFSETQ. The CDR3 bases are TGCGCCAGCAGCTTGGAAGGTGGTTCCACAGATACGCAGTATTTT. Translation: CASSLEGGSTDTQYF.

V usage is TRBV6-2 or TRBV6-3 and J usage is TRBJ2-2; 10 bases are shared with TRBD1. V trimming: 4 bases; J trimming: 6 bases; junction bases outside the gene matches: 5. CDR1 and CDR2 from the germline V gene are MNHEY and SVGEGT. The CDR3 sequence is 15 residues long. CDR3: CASSFGQGESGELFF. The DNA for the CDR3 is TGTGCCAGCAGTTTCGGACAGGGGGAATCCGGGGAGCTGTTTTTT.

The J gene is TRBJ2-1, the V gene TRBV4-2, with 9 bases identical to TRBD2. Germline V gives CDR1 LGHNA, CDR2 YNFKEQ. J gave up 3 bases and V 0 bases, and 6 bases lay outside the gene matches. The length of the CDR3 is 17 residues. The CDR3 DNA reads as TGTGCCAGCAGCCAAGAGCTACTAGCGGGCCACTACAATGAGCAGTTCTTC. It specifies CASSQELLAGHYNEQFF.

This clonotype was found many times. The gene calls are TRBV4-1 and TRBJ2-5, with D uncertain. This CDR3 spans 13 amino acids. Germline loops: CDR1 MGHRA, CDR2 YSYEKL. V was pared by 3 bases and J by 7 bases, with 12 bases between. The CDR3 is CASSQGSGGTQYF. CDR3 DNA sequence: TGCGCCAGCAGCCAGGGCTCTGGCGGGACCCAGTACTTC.

As DNA, the CDR3 is TGTGCCAGCAGTGAAGGTGGCTTTAACACCGGGGAGCTGTTTTTT. Protein product: CASSEGGFNTGELFF. The V call is TRBV2, the J call TRBJ2-2, with unresolved D. Deletions cut 1 base from V and 2 bases from J, with 8 bases between. Germline V gene sequence: CDR1 SNHLY, CDR2 FYNNEI. This CDR3 spans 15 amino acids.

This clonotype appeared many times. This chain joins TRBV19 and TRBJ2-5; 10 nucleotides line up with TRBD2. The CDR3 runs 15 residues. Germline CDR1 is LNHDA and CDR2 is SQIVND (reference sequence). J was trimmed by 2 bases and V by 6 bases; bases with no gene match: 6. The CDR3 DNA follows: TGTGCCAGTAGCTTCCGGACTAGCGGACAAGAGACCCAGTACTTC. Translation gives CASSFRTSGQETQYF.

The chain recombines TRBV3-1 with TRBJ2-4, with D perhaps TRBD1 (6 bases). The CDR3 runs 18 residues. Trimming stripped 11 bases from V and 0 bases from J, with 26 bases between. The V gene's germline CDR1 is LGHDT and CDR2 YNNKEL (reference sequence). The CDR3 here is CACTPEQGTPLAKNIQYF. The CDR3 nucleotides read TGTGCCTGCACCCCCGAGCAGGGGACCCCACTAGCCAAAAACATTCAGTACTTC.

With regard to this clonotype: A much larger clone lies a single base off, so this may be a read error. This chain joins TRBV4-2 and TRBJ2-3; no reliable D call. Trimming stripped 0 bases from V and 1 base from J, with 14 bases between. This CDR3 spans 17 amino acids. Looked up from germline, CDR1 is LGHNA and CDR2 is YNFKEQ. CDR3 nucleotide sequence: TGTGCCAGCAGCCAAGAGGCAAGGGCGGCAGGCACAGATACGCAGTATTTT. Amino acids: CASSQEARAAGTDTQYF.

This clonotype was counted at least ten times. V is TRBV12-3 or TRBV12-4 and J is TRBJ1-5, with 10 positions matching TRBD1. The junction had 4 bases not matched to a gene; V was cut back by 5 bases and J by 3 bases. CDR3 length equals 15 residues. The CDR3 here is CASSPGQGYNQPQHF. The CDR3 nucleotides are TGTGCCAGCAGTCCGGGACAGGGGTACAATCAGCCCCAGCATTTT.

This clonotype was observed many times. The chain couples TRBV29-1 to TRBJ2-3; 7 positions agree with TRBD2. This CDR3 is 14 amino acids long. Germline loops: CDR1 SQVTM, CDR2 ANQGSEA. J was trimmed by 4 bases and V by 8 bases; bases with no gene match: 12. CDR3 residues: CSLAGGRASDTQYF. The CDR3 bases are TGCAGCCTCGCTGGGGGGAGGGCCTCAGATACGCAGTATTTT.

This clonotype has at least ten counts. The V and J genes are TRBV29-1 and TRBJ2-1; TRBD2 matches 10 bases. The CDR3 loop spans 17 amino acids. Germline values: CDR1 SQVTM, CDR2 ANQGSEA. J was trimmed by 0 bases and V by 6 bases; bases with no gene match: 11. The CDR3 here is CSVEKEAGGPSYNEQFF. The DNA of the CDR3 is TGCAGCGTAGAAAAAGAAGCGGGAGGGCCCTCCTACAATGAGCAGTTCTTC.

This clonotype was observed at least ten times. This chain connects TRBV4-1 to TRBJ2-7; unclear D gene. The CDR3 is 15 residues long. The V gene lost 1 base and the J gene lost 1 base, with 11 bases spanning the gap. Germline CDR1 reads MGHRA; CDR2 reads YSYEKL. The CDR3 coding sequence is TGCGCCAGCAGCCAAGTTCGTCCCGGGTCCTACGAGCAGTACGTC. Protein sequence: CASSQVRPGSYEQYV.

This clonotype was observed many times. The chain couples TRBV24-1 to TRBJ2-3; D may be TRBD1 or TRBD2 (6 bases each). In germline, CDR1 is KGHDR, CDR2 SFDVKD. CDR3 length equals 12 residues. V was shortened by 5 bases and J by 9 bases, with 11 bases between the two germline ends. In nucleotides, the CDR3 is TGTGCCACCAGTGGGGGGGCTGGGACGCAGTATTTT. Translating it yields CATSGGAGTQYF.

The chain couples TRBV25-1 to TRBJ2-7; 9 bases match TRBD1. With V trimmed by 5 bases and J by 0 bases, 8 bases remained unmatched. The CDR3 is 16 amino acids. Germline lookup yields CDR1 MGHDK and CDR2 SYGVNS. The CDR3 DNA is TGTGCCAGCAGTCCCAGAGGACAGGGGAGCTCCTACGAGCAGTACTTC. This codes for CASSPRGQGSSYEQYF.

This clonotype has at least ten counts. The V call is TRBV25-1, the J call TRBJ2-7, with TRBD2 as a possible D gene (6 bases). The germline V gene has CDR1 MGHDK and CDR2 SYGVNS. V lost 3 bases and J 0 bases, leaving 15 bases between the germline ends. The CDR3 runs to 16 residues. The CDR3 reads CASSDTTGLSSYEQYF. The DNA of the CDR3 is TGTGCCAGCAGTGATACAACGGGACTGAGCTCCTACGAGCAGTACTTC.

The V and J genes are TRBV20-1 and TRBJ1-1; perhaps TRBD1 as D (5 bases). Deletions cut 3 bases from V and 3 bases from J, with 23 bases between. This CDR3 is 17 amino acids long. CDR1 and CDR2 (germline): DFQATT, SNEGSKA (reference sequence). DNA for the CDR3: TGCAGTGCTAGGCCCCCGTTACCCGCAGGGCGGTACACTGAAGCTTTCTTT. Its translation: CSARPPLPAGRYTEAFF.